Listed below are T cell receptor beta chains from one sample, sequenced in a study of T cell responses to AZD1222 COVID-19 vaccine. The protocol was immunoSEQ multiplex PCR, while the TCRdb copy is restricted to in-frame clones and leaves out a portion. The sample yields about 160,000 clones, approximately 90% seen once. The material was peripheral blood, obtained on day 0 of MenACWY control vaccination. Receptors originate from an adult in good health. The conserved cysteine and the conserved F or W are not part of the CDR3 here. Clone size, where shown, is once, few, many, or a class for clones that have expanded.

clone_size,j_call,v_call,cdr3_length,cdr3_aa
NA,TRBJ2-1,TRBV24-1,11,ATSDTRVNEQF
NA,TRBJ2-5,TRBV19,16,ASSIGVVSGSVFETQY
once,TRBJ2-3,TRBV4-2,12,ASSQPGRENTQY
NA,TRBJ1-6,TRBV27,10,ASSFYDSPLH
few,TRBJ2-3,TRBV21-1,14,ASSKGSGRLTDTQY
NA,TRBJ2-5,TRBV18,12,ASSPPLTAETQY
NA,TRBJ2-7,TRBV7-2,10,ASSSSVGEQY
once,TRBJ1-5,TRBV19,13,ASSTTGQGDQPQH
once,TRBJ2-1,TRBV12-5,13,ASGLFSGRLNEQF
NA,TRBJ2-7,TRBV6-4,11,ATHRDEAYEQY
NA,TRBJ1-2,TRBV29-1,13,SVDVSAGRGYGYT
NA,TRBJ2-1,TRBV28,14,ASSSGLGFSYNEQF
NA,TRBJ1-2,TRBV19,10,ASSPSAYGYT
NA,TRBJ1-1,TRBV2,12,ASNVDRVNTEAF
once,TRBJ2-6,TRBV5-4,15,ASSPGLLQGGANVLT
NA,TRBJ2-1,TRBV2,12,ASGGGGWNNEQF
once,TRBJ2-1,TRBV15,10,ATSRRTNEQF
NA,TRBJ1-6,TRBV9,12,ASTLGQHNSPLH
NA,TRBJ2-7,TRBV29-1,11,SVTPLSSYEQY
NA,TRBJ1-2,TRBV2,11,ASSGKQPPGYT
NA,TRBJ1-2,TRBV7-2,14,ASSPNSDRGNYGYT
once,TRBJ2-7,TRBV29-1,9,SGSSGSEQY
once,TRBJ1-1,TRBV7-9,12,ASSFEAGGTEAF
NA,TRBJ2-6,TRBV7-8,15,ASSLGSQATGANVLT
few,TRBJ1-1,TRBV19,13,ASSIGTGRNTEAF
NA,TRBJ2-5,TRBV30,15,AWSAYRGPLPKETQY
NA,TRBJ1-3,TRBV18,14,ASSPTRGNSGNTIY
NA,TRBJ2-1,TRBV7-2,15,ASSPRTSGTSYNEQF
NA,TRBJ1-2,TRBV30,12,AWSSRVSNYGYT
NA,TRBJ1-1,TRBV18,12,ASSQQASNTEAF
NA,TRBJ1-1,TRBV21-1,14,ASSLKVGSGGTEAF
NA,TRBJ2-5,TRBV7-2,12,ASSFEAVGGTQY
NA,TRBJ1-1,TRBV2,10,ASSPGVREAF
NA,TRBJ1-2,TRBV13,10,ASSRMNYGYT
NA,TRBJ2-2,TRBV7-5,17,VRSLAQPSGRTNTGELF
NA,TRBJ2-7,TRBV27,11,ASSFSGGYEQY
NA,TRBJ1-2,TRBV12-3/TRBV12-4,11,ASSRDRVYGYT